This T cell receptor (beta chain) was identified in a study of blood T cells in healthy people across ages. Trimming cost V 7 bases and J 0 bases, with 10 bases left between them. The CDR3 is made up of 14 amino acids. Investigators took 9.5 to 10 milliliters of peripheral blood from every donor. At least 7 million PBMCs were isolated per sample. Using a J-beta primer mix together with a sample-barcoded 5' primer, a second PCR was run for roughly 6 to 12 cycles. All cDNA molecules were each tagged by a template-switch adaptor with 12 random nucleotides. Researchers report that each sample yielded at least 3 million CDR3-containing paired-end reads. TCRdb re-called the 5' RACE reads through MiXCR, storing one row per CDR3 protein. This sample has roughly 900,000 distinct CDR3 sequences, with roughly 50% found just once. This clonotype has a handful of counts.

The clonotype was recovered from a man aged 30-40 years in good health. The V and J genes are TRBV12-3 or TRBV12-4 and TRBJ2-1; D is unresolved. What was sequenced was blood. The CDR3 coding sequence is TGTGCCAGCAATGTTCAAGACTCCTACAATGAGCAGTTCTTC. It specifies CASNVQDSYNEQFF.